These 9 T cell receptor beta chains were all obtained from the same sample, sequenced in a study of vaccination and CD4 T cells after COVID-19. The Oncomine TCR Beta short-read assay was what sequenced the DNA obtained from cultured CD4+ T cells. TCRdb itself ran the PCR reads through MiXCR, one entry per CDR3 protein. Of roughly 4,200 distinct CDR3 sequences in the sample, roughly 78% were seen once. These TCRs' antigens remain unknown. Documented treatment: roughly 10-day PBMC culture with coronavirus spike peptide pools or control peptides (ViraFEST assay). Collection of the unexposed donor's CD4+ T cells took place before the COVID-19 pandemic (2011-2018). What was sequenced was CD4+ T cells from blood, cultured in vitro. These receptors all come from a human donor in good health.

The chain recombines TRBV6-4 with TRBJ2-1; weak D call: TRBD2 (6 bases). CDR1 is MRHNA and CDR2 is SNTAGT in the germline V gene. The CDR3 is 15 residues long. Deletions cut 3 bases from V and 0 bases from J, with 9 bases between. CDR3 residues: CASSERETSYNEQFF. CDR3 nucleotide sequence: TGTGCCAGCAGTGAACGGGAGACCTCCTACAATGAGCAGTTCTTC.

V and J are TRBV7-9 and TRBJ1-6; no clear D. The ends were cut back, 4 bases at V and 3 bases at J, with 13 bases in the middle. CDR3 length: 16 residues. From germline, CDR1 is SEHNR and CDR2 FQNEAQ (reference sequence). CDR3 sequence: CASSSGPSGYNSPLHF. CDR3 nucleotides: TGTGCCAGCAGCTCCGGACCATCGGGCTATAATTCACCCCTCCACTTT.

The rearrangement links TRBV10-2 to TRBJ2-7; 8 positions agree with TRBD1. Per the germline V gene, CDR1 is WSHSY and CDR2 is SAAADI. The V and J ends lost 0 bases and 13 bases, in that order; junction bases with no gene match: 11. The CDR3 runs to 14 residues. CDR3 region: CASSESQRQGAHYF. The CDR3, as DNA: TGCGCCAGCAGTGAGTCCCAACGGCAGGGGGCCCATTACTTC.

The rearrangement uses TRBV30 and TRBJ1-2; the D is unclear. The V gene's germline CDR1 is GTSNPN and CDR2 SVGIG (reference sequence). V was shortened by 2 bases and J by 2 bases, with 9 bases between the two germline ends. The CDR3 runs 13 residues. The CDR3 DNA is TGTGCCTGGAGTTTAGTCCGCAACTATGGCTACACCTTC. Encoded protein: CAWSLVRNYGYTF.

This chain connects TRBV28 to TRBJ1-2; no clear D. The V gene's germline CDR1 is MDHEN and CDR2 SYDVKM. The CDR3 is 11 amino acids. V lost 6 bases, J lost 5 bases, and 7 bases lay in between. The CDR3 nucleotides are TGTGCCAGCAGCGTCGGTTATGGCTACACCTTC. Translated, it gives CASSVGYGYTF.

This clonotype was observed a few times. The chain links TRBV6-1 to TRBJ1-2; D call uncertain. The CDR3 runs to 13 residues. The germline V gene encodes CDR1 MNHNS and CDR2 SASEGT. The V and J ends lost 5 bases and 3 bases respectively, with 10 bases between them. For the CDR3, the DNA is TGTGCCAGCAGTACACCGCCCTACTATGGCTACACCTTC. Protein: CASSTPPYYGYTF.

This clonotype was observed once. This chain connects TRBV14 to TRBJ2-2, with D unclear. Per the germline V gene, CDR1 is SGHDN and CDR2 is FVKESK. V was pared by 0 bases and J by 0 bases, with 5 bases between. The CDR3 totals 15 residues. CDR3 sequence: CASSQDLPNTGELFF. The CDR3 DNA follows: TGTGCCAGCAGCCAAGATCTTCCGAACACCGGGGAGCTGTTTTTT. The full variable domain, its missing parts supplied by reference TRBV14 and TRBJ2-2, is EAGVTQFPSHSVIEKGQTVTLRCDPISGHDNLYWYRRVMGKEIKFLLHFVKESKQDESGMPNNRFLAERTGGTYSTLKVQPAELEDSGVYFCASSQDLPNTGELFFGEGSRLTVL.

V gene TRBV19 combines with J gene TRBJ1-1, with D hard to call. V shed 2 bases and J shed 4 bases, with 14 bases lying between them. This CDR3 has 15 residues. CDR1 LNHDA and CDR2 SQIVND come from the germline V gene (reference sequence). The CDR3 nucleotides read TGTGCCAGTAGTATAACTCCTGGAAGCTCCACTGAAGCTTTCTTT. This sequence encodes CASSITPGSSTEAFF.

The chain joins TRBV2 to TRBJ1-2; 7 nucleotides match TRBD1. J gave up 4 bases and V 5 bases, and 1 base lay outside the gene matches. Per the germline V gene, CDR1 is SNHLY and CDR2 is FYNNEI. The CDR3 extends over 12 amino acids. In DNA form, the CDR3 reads TGTGCCAGCAGTCCAGGGGGCTATGGCTACACCTTC. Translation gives CASSPGGYGYTF. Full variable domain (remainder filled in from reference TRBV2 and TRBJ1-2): EPEVTQTPSHQVTQMGQEVILRCVPISNHLYFYWYRQILGQKVEFLVSFYNNEISEKSEIFDDQFSVERPDGSNFTLKIRSTKLEDSAMYFCASSPGGYGYTFGSGTRLTVV.